Following are 21 T cell receptor beta chains from one sample sequenced in a study of blood T cell repertoires in COVID-19. Sequenced by immunoSEQ multiplex PCR; TCRdb stores in-frame clones only, minus some. The data show more than 300,000 clones, around 89% seen once. The specimen was PBMCs or T cells enriched from blood (not recorded which). The receptor source for this set is a woman in her late teens or twenties who had recovered from COVID-19.

CDR3 DNA: TGTGCCAGCAGCTCGGGAGGGACTGAAGCTTTCTTT. Protein: CASSSGGTEAFF. This chain joins TRBV7-3 and TRBJ1-1; D remains ambiguous. Germline loops: CDR1 SGHTA, CDR2 FQGTGA. The CDR3 is made up of 12 amino acids. The V gene lost 4 bases and the J gene lost 5 bases, with 8 bases spanning the gap.

The rearrangement uses TRBV6-5 and TRBJ1-5; TRBD1 agrees at 8 bases. Germline V CDR1 and CDR2: MNHEY, SVGAGI. V was pared by 8 bases and J by 0 bases, with 6 bases of the junction left unmatched. CDR3 length: 15 residues. As DNA, the CDR3 is TGTGCCAGCGACAGGGGACATTATAGCAATCAGCCCCAGCATTTT. This sequence encodes CASDRGHYSNQPQHF.

This chain joins TRBV18 and TRBJ2-7; 7 nucleotides match TRBD1. CDR1 and CDR2 from the germline V gene are KGHSH and LQKENI. This CDR3 has 14 amino acids. The junction had 5 bases not matched to a gene; V was cut back by 3 bases and J by 3 bases. CDR3 sequence reads: CASSPDRVNYEQYF. The CDR3 nucleotides read TGTGCCAGCTCACCCGACAGGGTTAACTACGAGCAGTACTTC.

The rearrangement uses TRBV7-9 and TRBJ1-2; TRBD1 matches at 10 bases. CDR1 and CDR2 (germline): SEHNR, FQNEAQ (reference sequence). J lost 4 bases, V lost 5 bases, and 7 bases had no gene match. CDR3 length: 15 residues. The CDR3 nucleotides are TGTGCCAGCAGCGACACCGGGACAGGGGTCTATGGCTACACCTTC. Translated, it gives CASSDTGTGVYGYTF.

The genes are TRBV2 and TRBJ1-5, with TRBD1 matching over 9 bases. This CDR3 is 11 amino acids long. Per the germline V gene, CDR1 is SNHLY and CDR2 is FYNNEI. V shed 7 bases and J 11 bases; nucleotides not matched to a gene: 3. The CDR3 coding sequence is TGTGCCAGCATGGGGGACAGGGCCCAGCATTTT. Translating gives CASMGDRAQHF.

The genes are TRBV14 and TRBJ2-1; 9 bases line up with TRBD2. The length of the CDR3 is 20 residues. V lost 0 bases, J lost 6 bases, and 18 bases stayed unmatched. The germline gives CDR1 SGHDN, CDR2 FVKESK. The CDR3 protein is CASSQDLWQGGVAGVNEQFF. The CDR3 region has the DNA TGTGCCAGCAGCCAAGATCTTTGGCAGGGTGGAGTAGCGGGGGTCAATGAGCAGTTCTTC.

The J gene is TRBJ2-5, the V gene TRBV5-1, with 7 nucleotides matching TRBD1. The CDR3 is made up of 14 amino acids. The ends lost 3 bases at V and 1 base at J; junction bases unmatched: 3. The germline gives CDR1 SGHRS, CDR2 YFSETQ. Here the CDR3 reads CASSWDRIQETQYF. As DNA, the CDR3 is TGCGCCAGCAGCTGGGACAGAATCCAAGAGACCCAGTACTTC. Full variable domain (rest looked up from reference TRBV5-1 and TRBJ2-5): KAGVTQTPRYLIKTRGQQVTLSCSPISGHRSVSWYQQTPGQGLQFLFEYFSETQRNKGNFPGRFSGRQFSNSRSEMNVSTLELGDSALYLCASSWDRIQETQYFGPGTRLLVL.

The chain is built from TRBV11-2 and TRBJ1-4, with TRBD1 matching over 8 bases. CDR3 size: 18 residues. V was clipped by 5 bases and J by 2 bases; unmatched bases: 13. CDR1 and CDR2 from the germline V gene are SGHAT and FQNNGV. The CDR3 spells CASSHNRGRGTTNEKLFF. CDR3 bases: TGTGCCAGCAGCCATAACAGGGGGAGGGGTACGACTAATGAAAAACTGTTTTTT. Full variable domain (remainder filled in from reference TRBV11-2 and TRBJ1-4): EAGVAQSPRYKIIEKRQSVAFWCNPISGHATLYWYQQILGQGPKLLIQFQNNGVVDDSQLPKDRFSAERLKGVDSTLKIQPAKLEDSAVYLCASSHNRGRGTTNEKLFFGSGTQLSVL.

This clone was detected only once. V usage is TRBV19 and J usage is TRBJ1-1; D remains ambiguous. The germline V gene encodes CDR1 LNHDA and CDR2 SQIVND (reference sequence). The CDR3 runs to 13 residues. V was trimmed by 7 bases and J by 1 base, leaving 10 bases between them. Written as DNA, the CDR3 is TGTGCCAGTACAAAACTGCAGAACACTGAAGCTTTCTTT. This translates into CASTKLQNTEAFF.

DNA of the CDR3: TGTGCCAGCAGTGACACAGGGGGTGGCGGGTACGAGCAGTACTTC. This sequence encodes CASSDTGGGGYEQYF. The V call is TRBV2, the J call TRBJ2-7, with 8 bases lining up with TRBD1. The CDR3 is 15 residues long. In germline, CDR1 is SNHLY, CDR2 FYNNEI. J gave up 4 bases and V 3 bases, and 8 bases lay outside the gene matches.

The chain is built from TRBV4-1 and TRBJ1-5; D call uncertain. The ends were cut back, 2 bases at V and 0 bases at J, with 14 bases in the middle. The CDR3 runs 17 residues. Germline V gene sequence: CDR1 MGHRA, CDR2 YSYEKL. The CDR3: CASSQPSTLYSNQPQHF. In DNA form, the CDR3 reads TGCGCCAGCAGCCAACCATCGACACTTTATAGCAATCAGCCCCAGCATTTT.

The rearrangement links TRBV27 to TRBJ2-1; TRBD2 matches at 13 bases. CDR3 size: 19 residues. CDR1 and CDR2 (germline): MNHEY, SMNVEV (reference sequence). V shed 5 bases and J 0 bases; nucleotides not matched to a gene: 10. In DNA, the CDR3 is TGTGCCAGCAGTGACCGTCCGGGACTAGCGGGGTTCTCCTACAATGAGCAGTTCTTC. Residues: CASSDRPGLAGFSYNEQFF.

The V and J genes are TRBV11-2 and TRBJ2-7; TRBD1 matches at 7 bases. Germline V gives CDR1 SGHAT, CDR2 FQNNGV. The CDR3 length is 15 residues. V gave up 4 bases and J gave up 3 bases; unmatched junction bases: 9. CDR3 DNA sequence: TGTGCCAGCAGCTCGGTCACCGGGACAGACTACGAGCAGTACTTC. This codes for CASSSVTGTDYEQYF.

The chain combines TRBV24-1 with TRBJ2-1; D is unresolved. CDR1 and CDR2 (germline): KGHDR, SFDVKD. This CDR3 comprises 12 residues. V dropped 6 bases and J dropped 7 bases, with 9 bases sitting between them. The DNA for the CDR3 is TGTGCCACCAGTCACCTAACGAATGAGCAGTTCTTC. Its protein is CATSHLTNEQFF.

This rearrangement joins TRBV5-4 to TRBJ1-2; D is unresolved. Per the germline V gene, CDR1 is SGHNT and CDR2 is YYREEE (reference sequence). The CDR3 has 12 amino acids. The ends were cut back, 2 bases at V and 7 bases at J, with 9 bases in the middle. The DNA of the CDR3 is TGTGCCAGCAGCTTTCCGGGTTCTGGCTACACCTTC. This gives the protein CASSFPGSGYTF.

The chain employs TRBV5-1 and TRBJ1-4; 7 bases are shared with TRBD1. CDR1 and CDR2 (germline): SGHRS, YFSETQ. This CDR3 region has 14 residues. V trimming: 4 bases; J trimming: 4 bases; junction bases outside the gene matches: 4. CDR3 nucleotide sequence: TGCGCCAGCAGCACCGGGACAGTTAATGAAAAACTGTTTTTT. Residues: CASSTGTVNEKLFF. The variable domain in full, with the rest retrieved from reference TRBV5-1 and TRBJ1-4, is KAGVTQTPRYLIKTRGQQVTLSCSPISGHRSVSWYQQTPGQGLQFLFEYFSETQRNKGNFPGRFSGRQFSNSRSEMNVSTLELGDSALYLCASSTGTVNEKLFFGSGTQLSVL.

The chain is built from TRBV5-1 and TRBJ1-6, with D perhaps matching TRBD1 (6 bases). The CDR3 covers 15 residues. Germline assignment: CDR1 SGHRS and CDR2 YFSETQ. The V and J ends lost 0 bases and 10 bases respectively, with 14 bases between them. The DNA of the CDR3 is TGCGCCAGCAGCTTGGCGGGGGGCATAGACTCACCCCTCCACTTT. It codes for CASSLAGGIDSPLHF.

The chain couples TRBV3-1 (or the pseudogene TRBV3-2) to TRBJ1-1; 10 positions agree with TRBD1. The CDR3 consists of 15 residues. With V trimmed by 5 bases and J by 5 bases, 8 bases remained unmatched. Germline V lookup: CDR1 LGHDT, CDR2 YNNKEL (reference sequence). The CDR3 sequence is CASSSSGTGVTEAFF. CDR3 nucleotide sequence: TGTGCCAGCAGCTCAAGCGGGACAGGGGTGACTGAAGCTTTCTTT.

The rearrangement joins TRBV28 to TRBJ1-2; D gene ambiguous. Germline V CDR1 and CDR2: MDHEN, SYDVKM. The CDR3 consists of 15 residues. V was cut by 7 bases and J by 0 bases, with 15 bases left in between. The CDR3 sequence: CASIRASGPNYGYTF. The CDR3, as DNA: TGTGCCAGCATCAGAGCTTCAGGTCCTAACTATGGCTACACCTTC.

The CDR3 DNA reads as TGTGCCAGCAATCGGCGGGGACCAGATACGCAGTATTTT. Protein product: CASNRRGPDTQYF. V gene TRBV2 combines with J gene TRBJ2-3, with TRBD2 as a possible D gene (6 bases). Germline V gives CDR1 SNHLY, CDR2 FYNNEI. This CDR3 has 13 amino acids. V dropped 7 bases and J dropped 4 bases, with 12 bases sitting between them.

The V call is TRBV5-1, the J call TRBJ1-1; no clear D. CDR1 and CDR2 from the germline V gene are SGHRS and YFSETQ. The CDR3 extends over 14 amino acids. V dropped 2 bases and J dropped 3 bases, with 11 bases sitting between them. CDR3 DNA: TGCGCCAGCAGCTTCAATATTGAGGACACTGAAGCTTTCTTT. Translation gives CASSFNIEDTEAFF.